The sequence of this TCR beta chain was determined in a study of CD8 T cells in ankylosing spondylitis. General study findings and limits: Disease-associated clones were CD8+ and fairly uncommon in peripheral blood. A TCR beta motif made of several highly homologous variants seemed typical of ankylosing spondylitis blood. Both synovial fluid and blood in reactive arthritis had previously been reported to carry some motif variants.

A few counts support this clonotype. Its specificity is not known. The CDR3 contains 13 residues. The V end was cut by 4 bases, the J end by 4 bases, with 11 bases between. CDR1 and CDR2 (germline): SGHRS, YFSETQ. Each CDR3 protein gets one entry after TCRdb re-called the 5' RACE reads with MiXCR. The table shows fewer than 400,000 distinct CDR3 sequences, with 14% to 15% occurring only once. The rearrangement links TRBV5-1 to TRBJ1-1, with D hard to call. The receptor was derived from a male donor with ankylosing spondylitis or in good health (not recorded which). The sample was blood, either unsorted or a sorted T cell fraction (not recorded which). CDR3 nucleotides: TGCGCCAGCAGCCAACGAATGGGCACTGAAGCTTTCTTT. Protein sequence: CASSQRMGTEAFF.